The following is a T cell receptor (beta chain) sequence with its context. No antigen is known for it. The CDR3 length is 14 residues. Germline lookup yields CDR1 MNHNS and CDR2 SASEGT. UMIs were included in TCR beta cDNA generated by 5'RACE template switching. TCRdb reprocessed the 5' RACE reads and reports one entry per CDR3 protein, with no DNA. This sample carries a few hundred thousand distinct CDR3 sequences, with around 5.3% going to the ten biggest clones. These data originate in a study of T cells expressing NK-cell markers. Study-wide results and caveats: There were a handful of donors in whom these clonotypes also led the CD3+CD56-NKG2C+ fraction.

This sequence originates from a man aged 18-69 years in good health. V gene TRBV6-1 combines with J gene TRBJ2-5; TCRdb proposes TRBD1, but this gene call is untestable without DNA. Sequenced material: blood T cells: a sorted CD56 or NKG2C T cell subset, CD4+ or CD8+ T cells, or bulk PBMC T cells (not recorded which). The CDR3: CASSEDRVRETQYF.